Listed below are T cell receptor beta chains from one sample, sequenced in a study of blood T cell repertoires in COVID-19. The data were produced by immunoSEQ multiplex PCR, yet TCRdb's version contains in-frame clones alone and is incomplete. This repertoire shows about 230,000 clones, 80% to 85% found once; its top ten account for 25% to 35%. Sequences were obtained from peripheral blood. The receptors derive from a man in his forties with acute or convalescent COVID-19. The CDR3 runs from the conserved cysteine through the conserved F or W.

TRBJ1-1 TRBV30 CAWSEGTVNTEAFF
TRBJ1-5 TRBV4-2 CASSQDPSGQPQHF
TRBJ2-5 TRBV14 CASSHPGLAGDETQYF
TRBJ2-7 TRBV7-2 CASSLGDRGWWSYEQYF
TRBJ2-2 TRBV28 CASSSHGTGLTGELFF
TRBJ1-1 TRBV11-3 CASSLTGGLSNTEAFF
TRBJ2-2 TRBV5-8 CASSFRLSTGELFF
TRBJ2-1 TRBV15 CATSRGLAGGVAGEQFF
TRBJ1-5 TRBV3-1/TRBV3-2 CASSQDARAGQPQHF
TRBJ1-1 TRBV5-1 CASSPGQPNTEAFF
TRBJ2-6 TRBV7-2 CASSSIAGGGSRANVLTF
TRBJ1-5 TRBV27 CASSLAGLNQPQHF
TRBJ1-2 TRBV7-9 CASSRQGSYGYTF
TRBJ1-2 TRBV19 CASSMRQGVSNYGYTF
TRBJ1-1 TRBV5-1 CASSLAGGGTTTEAFF
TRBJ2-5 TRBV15 CATSRDFLAGDETQYF
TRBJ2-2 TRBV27 CASSWTGVGTGELFF
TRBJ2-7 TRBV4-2 CASSQDRRLMDYEQYF
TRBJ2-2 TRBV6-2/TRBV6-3 CASSYDRDGELFF
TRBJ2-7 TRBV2 CASSSQGQGTEQYF
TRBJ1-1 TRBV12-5 CASGLVGQGEMNTEAFF
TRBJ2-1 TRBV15 CATSRELAGGDEQFF
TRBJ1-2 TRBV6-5 CASSFGGLLIDGYTF
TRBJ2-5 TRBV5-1 CASSGMGLDRQETQYF
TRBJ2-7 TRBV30 CAWSSSGPEQYF
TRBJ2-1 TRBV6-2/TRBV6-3 CASSLAGDVNEQFF
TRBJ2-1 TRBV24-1 CATSDLARNEQFF
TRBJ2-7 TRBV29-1 CSVLDRGLYEQYF
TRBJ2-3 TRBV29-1 CSVERSGTDTQYF
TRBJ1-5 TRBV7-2 CASSQTSTGQPQHF
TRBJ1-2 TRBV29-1 CSAGGGYERSSYGYTF
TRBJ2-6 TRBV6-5 CASQGYLANVLTF
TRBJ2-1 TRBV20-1 CSASWGDPYNEQFF
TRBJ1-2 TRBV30 CAWSVIGQGYTF
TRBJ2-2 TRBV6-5 CASRPRGFVGELFF
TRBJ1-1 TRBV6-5 CASSPGGEAFF
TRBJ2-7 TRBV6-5 CASETPGLAVYEQYF
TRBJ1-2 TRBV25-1 CASNPGDYGYTF
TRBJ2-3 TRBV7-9 CASSFLPQGQGDTQYF
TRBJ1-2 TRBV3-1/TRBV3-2 CASSQGQGGYTF
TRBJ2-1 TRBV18 CASSPPGASEQFF
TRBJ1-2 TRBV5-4 CASSLDPGANYGYTF
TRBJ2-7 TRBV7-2 CASSLTIPSGATYEQYF
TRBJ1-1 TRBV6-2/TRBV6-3 CASSLGTGETEAFF
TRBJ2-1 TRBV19 CATRTSGSYNEQFF
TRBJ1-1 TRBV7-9 CASSSSRNTEAFF
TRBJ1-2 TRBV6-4 CASSDGQRDFYGYTF
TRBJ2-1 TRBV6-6 CASSYGGINNEQFF
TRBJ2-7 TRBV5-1 CASTPPAGTGDAEQYF
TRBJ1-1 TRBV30 CAWSSGAKDFF
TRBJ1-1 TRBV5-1 CASSLFSGRRTNTEAFF
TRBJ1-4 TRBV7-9 CASSPTGVLEKLFF
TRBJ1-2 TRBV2 CASSQIRDRASGYTF
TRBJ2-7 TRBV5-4 CASSPRGTSGRPYEQYF
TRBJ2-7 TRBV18 CASSTSAGEMDEQYF